This T cell receptor (beta chain) was identified in a study of OX40 agonist ivuxolimab in advanced cancers. V was pared by 7 bases and J by 2 bases, with 9 bases between. CDR3 length: 13 amino acids. Per germline, CDR1 MNHEY and CDR2 SVGAGI. Remarks on this clone: Its target is unknown.

Here immunoSEQ multiplex PCR was the method, and the copy in TCRdb shows in-frame clones only, minus some. This table holds under 75,000 clones, roughly 91% found once. Findings of the study overall: Average numbers of expanded clones were greater in CD8+ T cells than in CD4+.

This clonotype was obtained from an adult with an advanced solid tumor such as melanoma, head and neck, liver or kidney cancer. The input for sequencing was CD4+ or CD8+ T cells sorted from blood, taken in a trial of the OX40 agonist ivuxolimab. The genes are TRBV6-5 and TRBJ1-3; D gene uncertain. The CDR3 coding sequence is TGTGCCAGCACCCGGGGTGCTGGAAACACCATATATTTT. Amino acid sequence: CASTRGAGNTIYF.